This section outlines one T cell receptor (beta chain) sequence together with its context. Its antigen has not been determined. Base qualities were left out, and no much larger clone turns up one base away. The data belong to a study of identical twins (dated by TCRdb to 2016 to 2018). Regarding the research as a whole: To test whether fetal clonotypes persist, the study used deep sequencing on TCR alpha and beta repertoires from monozygotic twins, unrelated adults of various ages, and cord blood. Replicate twin experiments were performed at different times using different library preparation protocols to rule out contamination. Results and caveats for the whole study, not just this receptor: A weaker excess of twin sharing was found in beta out-of-frame sequences because the signal-to-noise ratio was lowered by fewer shared sequences. In monozygotic twins, out-of-frame TCR alpha sharing was systematically underestimated by recombination models, although the models agreed with sharing between unrelated individuals. Fewer insertions were carried by abundant cord blood beta clonotypes; a weaker similar trend was observed in young adult naive repertoires, while no such trend was observed in memory repertoires. Because the same donors could not be followed over many years, the conclusions relied on cross-sectional statistical analysis. Zero-insertion analyses could be partly confounded by invariant T cells such as MAIT and iNKT, though diverse VJ usage argued against such confounding for most clonotypes. Compared with coincidental sharing between unrelated individuals, out-of-frame TCR alpha sequences shared between twins showed an excess of sequences with low generation probability.

Only healthy Caucasian donors were included. The twin cohort comprised three pairs of female monozygotic twins, all aged roughly 18 to 29 years. Positive isolation kits from Invitrogen were used to isolate the CD4+ and CD8+ T cell populations. Library prep was done by 5' RACE. Sequencing relied on an Illumina HiSeq 2000. Template switching introduced a universal primer binding site; the final cDNA contained a unique molecular identifier, enabling accurate counting of TCR cDNA molecules. Specific primers in the conserved constant-segment region were used to synthesize first-strand cDNA for the TCR alpha and beta chains. To control for contamination, each cDNA library was double barcoded with a SMART-Mk sample barcode plus Illumina barcodes. TruSeq adapter sequences along with Illumina sample barcodes were introduced in two successive PCR steps. Sequencing of the TCR alpha and beta cDNA libraries was done on the Illumina HiSeq platform using custom primers. Regarding the original processing steps: MiGEC was used to process raw reads and extract unique molecular identifiers, and MiXCR was used to find CDR3 positions. Recombination models were inferred per individual with the repgenHMM and IGoR tools using an EM algorithm. Shared clonotype analysis was performed with the tcR package in R, normalizing sharing by the product of cloneset sizes. To study raw recombination free of thymic and clonal selection effects, out-of-frame nonproductive sequences were analyzed. The public reads were reprocessed in TCRdb via fastp at Q25 and MiXCR, keeping in-frame beta chains. Records with the same CDR3 protein are collapsed into one entry carrying the most frequent genes and DNA. These V and J calls derive from TCRdb rather than the authors' analysis. The sample table records 500,000 to 550,000 distinct CDR3 sequences; 20% to 25% of these occur just once. Approximately 0.5% of the sample belongs to the ten largest clones.

At the junction V is shortened by 6 bases and J by 0 bases; bases outside the gene matches: 10. The germline V gene sets CDR1 to SNHLY and CDR2 to FYNNEI. The CDR3 measures 17 amino acids from cysteine to phenylalanine. Of the read, only the CDR3 DNA is kept; its 51 bases are in frame from base 1. In addition, the sample was reused for a study of yellow fever vaccine responses in identical twins. Looking at the second paper: The authors reported that the T cell response to vaccination in identical twins appeared partly convergent and partly personalized. In identical twins, the study followed T cell clones that responded to the vaccine with precision.

The chain joins TRBV2 to TRBJ2-3; 9 bases in between match TRBD2. The clonotype comes from a woman in her late teens or twenties in good health. Sequenced material: CD4+ T cells sorted from blood. The CDR3: CASSRGGGGASTDTQYF. At the DNA level, the sequence is TGTGCCAGCAGCAGAGGTGGCGGGGGGGCCAGCACAGATACGCAGTATTTT.